The rows below give T cell receptor beta chains drawn from one sample of a study of control samples from healthy donors and cancer patients. Here immunoSEQ multiplex PCR was the method, and the copy in TCRdb shows in-frame clones only, minus some. The profile shows some 120,000 clones, roughly 92% of them singletons. Specimen: blood. These receptor sequences come from a man under 40 in good health. Both conserved end residues are part of each CDR3.

v_call: TRBV2; cdr3_aa: CASSGRQFRTVGANVLTF
v_call: TRBV19; cdr3_aa: CAILTTDGYTF
v_call: TRBV27; cdr3_aa: CASGSPLHF
v_call: TRBV6-5; cdr3_aa: CASSLDRAYEQYF
v_call: TRBV12-1; cdr3_aa: CASSARTASGNTIYF
v_call: TRBV18; cdr3_aa: CASSPSGGSYNEQFF
v_call: TRBV10-2; cdr3_aa: CASSAGRGHGYTF
v_call: TRBV5-1; cdr3_aa: CASSPLGGVGQPQHF
v_call: TRBV19; cdr3_aa: CASSILTGRNTGELFF
v_call: TRBV5-8; cdr3_aa: CATLIVRGNF
v_call: TRBV27; cdr3_aa: CASSLLAGPPGEQFF
v_call: TRBV9; cdr3_aa: CASSEGQYGYTF
v_call: TRBV6-4; cdr3_aa: CASSDVQGSEAFF
v_call: TRBV5-1; cdr3_aa: CASSLVRGITDTQYF
v_call: TRBV18; cdr3_aa: CASSPLQLNTGELFF
v_call: TRBV2; cdr3_aa: CASNLGQSNQPQHF
v_call: TRBV10-3; cdr3_aa: CAISPSDRAEKLFF
v_call: TRBV10-2; cdr3_aa: CASTSDRGNQPQHF
v_call: TRBV15; cdr3_aa: CATNSGQTNQPQHF
v_call: TRBV29-1; cdr3_aa: CSVGQGVNYGYTF
v_call: TRBV7-6; cdr3_aa: CASSPWDRGRLGANVLTF
v_call: TRBV19; cdr3_aa: CASSYQGANVLTF
v_call: TRBV7-2; cdr3_aa: CASSLGVRFYEQYF
v_call: TRBV28; cdr3_aa: CASSVLSSYEQYF
v_call: TRBV6-5; cdr3_aa: CASSRLAQETQYF
v_call: TRBV5-8; cdr3_aa: CASTIRTEKLFF
v_call: TRBV5-3; cdr3_aa: CVRSLANPPWGPPLHF
v_call: TRBV5-1; cdr3_aa: CASSLAEGSGNTIYF
v_call: TRBV7-8; cdr3_aa: CASSPGSSEAFF
v_call: TRBV6-4; cdr3_aa: CASSVLSGQGYEQYF
v_call: TRBV19; cdr3_aa: CARLLPDLRTDTQYF